This T cell receptor (beta chain) originates from a study of cytomegalovirus exposure and HLA in healthy donors. V was clipped by 5 bases and J by 7 bases; unmatched bases: 6. Germline loops: CDR1 KGHSH, CDR2 LQKENI. CDR3 size: 14 residues. Findings of the study overall: TCR beta V- and J-gene trimming, according to a later analysis, was linked to a missense DCLRE1C variant. Three CMV-associated chains were confirmed in vitro to be specific for CMV antigens.

The PCR contained 60 Vbeta and 13 Jbeta primers. Using immunoSEQ multiplex PCR, the repertoire was profiled, and TCRdb retains in-frame clones only, with some absent. This sample has about 160,000 clones; about 73% occur once, and the top ten carry 3.1%. Regarding this clone: Its target is not known.

The receptor was derived from a woman between 35 and 50 years old in good health and CMV-seronegative. This chain links TRBV18 with TRBJ1-5; 9 bases are shared with TRBD1. The sequenced sample was PBMCs. CDR3 DNA sequence: TGTGCCAGCTCATCACAGGGGGCGGGACAGCCCCAGCATTTT. It translates to CASSSQGAGQPQHF.